This T cell receptor (beta chain) was obtained from a study of Ad26.COV2.S vaccination and SARS-CoV-2 variants. About the study: The authors gave Ad26.COV2.S intramuscularly, either once or twice 56 days apart.

Indicated treatment: some 19 received Ad26.COV2.S at low or high dose, single or two shots; 5 received placebo; per-sample allocation not given. Collection of samples fell on day 63 after the first vaccine or placebo injection. Ad26 vector vaccine expressed Wuhan-strain SARS-CoV-2 spike. Here immunoSEQ multiplex PCR was the method, and the copy in TCRdb shows in-frame clones only, minus some. The sample shows under 550,000 clones, approximately 90% of them seen only once. The germline V and J ends were trimmed by 4 bases and 8 bases, with 1 base remaining between them. This CDR3 comprises 9 residues. CDR1 is WNHNN and CDR2 is SYGVQD in the germline V gene (reference sequence).

The starting material was peripheral blood, obtained in a trial of Ad26.COV2.S vaccine versus placebo. The rearrangement uses TRBV10-1 and TRBJ2-3; D is unclear. The TCR comes from a person aged 18-60 years who received the Ad26.COV2.S COVID-19 vaccine or a placebo. CDR3 bases: TGCGCCAGCAGTGGTACGCAGTATTTT. This encodes CASSGTQYF.